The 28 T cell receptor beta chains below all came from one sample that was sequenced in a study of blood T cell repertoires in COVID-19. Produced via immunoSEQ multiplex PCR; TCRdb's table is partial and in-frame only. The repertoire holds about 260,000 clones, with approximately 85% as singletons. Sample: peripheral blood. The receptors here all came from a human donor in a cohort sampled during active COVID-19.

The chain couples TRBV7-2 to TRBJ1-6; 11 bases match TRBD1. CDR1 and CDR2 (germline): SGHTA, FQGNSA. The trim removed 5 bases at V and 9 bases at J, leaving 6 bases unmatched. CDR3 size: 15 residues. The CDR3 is CASSPGQGAPSPLHF. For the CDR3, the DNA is TGTGCCAGCAGCCCTGGACAGGGGGCGCCTTCACCCCTCCACTTT.

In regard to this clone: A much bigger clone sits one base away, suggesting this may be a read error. The DNA for the CDR3 is TGTGCCAGCAGCTTTAGCTCCTACGAGCAGTACTTC. Translation gives CASSFSSYEQYF. V and J are TRBV5-8 and TRBJ2-7, with unresolved D. V was cut by 2 bases and J by 0 bases, with 3 bases left in between. The CDR3 covers 12 residues. Germline V lookup: CDR1 SGHTS, CDR2 YDEGEE.

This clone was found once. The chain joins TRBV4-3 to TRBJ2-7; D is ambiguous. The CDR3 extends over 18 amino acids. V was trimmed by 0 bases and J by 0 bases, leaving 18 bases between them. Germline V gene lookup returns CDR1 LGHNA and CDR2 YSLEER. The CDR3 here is CASSQERPSSYSSYEQYF. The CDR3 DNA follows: TGCGCCAGCAGCCAAGAACGCCCGAGCTCCTATAGCTCCTACGAGCAGTACTTC.

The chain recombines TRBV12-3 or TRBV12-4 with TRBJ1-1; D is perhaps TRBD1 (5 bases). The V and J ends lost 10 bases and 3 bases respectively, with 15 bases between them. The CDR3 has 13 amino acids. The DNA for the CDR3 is TGTGCCACCAGAAAAGGGGCGGACACTGAAGCTTTCTTT. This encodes CATRKGADTEAFF.

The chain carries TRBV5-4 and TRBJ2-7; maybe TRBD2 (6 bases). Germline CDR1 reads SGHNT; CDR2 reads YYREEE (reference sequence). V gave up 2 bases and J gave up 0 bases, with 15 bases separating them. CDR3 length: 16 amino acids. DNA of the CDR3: TGTGCCAGCAGCTTTTCTGGAGGAGGGGTCTCCTACGAGCAGTACTTC. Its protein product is CASSFSGGGVSYEQYF. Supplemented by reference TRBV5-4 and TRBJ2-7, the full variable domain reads ETGVTQSPTHLIKTRGQQVTLRCSSQSGHNTVSWYQQALGQGPQFIFQYYREEENGRGNFPPRFSGLQFPNYSSELNVNALELDDSALYLCASSFSGGGVSYEQYFGPGTRLTVT.

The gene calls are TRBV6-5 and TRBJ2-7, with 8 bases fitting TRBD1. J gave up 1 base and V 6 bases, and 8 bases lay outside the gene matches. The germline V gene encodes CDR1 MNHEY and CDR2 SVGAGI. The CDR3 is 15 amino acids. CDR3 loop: CASREGQALSYEQYF. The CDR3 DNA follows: TGTGCCAGCAGGGAGGGACAGGCCCTTTCCTACGAGCAGTACTTC.

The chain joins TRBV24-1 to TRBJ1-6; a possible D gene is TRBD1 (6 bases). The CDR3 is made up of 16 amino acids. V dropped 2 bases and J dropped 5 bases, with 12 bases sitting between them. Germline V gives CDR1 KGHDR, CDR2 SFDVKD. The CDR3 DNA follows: TGTGCCACCAGTGATTATGGGACACCTGATAATTCACCCCTCCACTTT. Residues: CATSDYGTPDNSPLHF.

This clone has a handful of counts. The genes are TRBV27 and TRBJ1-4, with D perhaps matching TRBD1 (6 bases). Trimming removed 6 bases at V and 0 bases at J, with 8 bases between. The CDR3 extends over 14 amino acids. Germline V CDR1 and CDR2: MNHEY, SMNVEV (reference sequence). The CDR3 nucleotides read TGTGCCAGCAGAAGGGGGTCAACTAATGAAAAACTGTTTTTT. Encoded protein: CASRRGSTNEKLFF.

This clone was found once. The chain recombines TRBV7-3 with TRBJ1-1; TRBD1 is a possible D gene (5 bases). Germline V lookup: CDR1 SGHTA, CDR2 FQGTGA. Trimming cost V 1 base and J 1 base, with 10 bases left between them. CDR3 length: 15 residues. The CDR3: CASSLNGGENTEAFF. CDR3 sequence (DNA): TGTGCCAGCAGCTTAAATGGGGGGGAGAACACTGAAGCTTTCTTT.

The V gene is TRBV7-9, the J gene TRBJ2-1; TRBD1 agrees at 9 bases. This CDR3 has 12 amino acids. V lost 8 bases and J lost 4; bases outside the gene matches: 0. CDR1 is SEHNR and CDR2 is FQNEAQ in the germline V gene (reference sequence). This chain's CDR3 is CASGTGYNEQFF. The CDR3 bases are TGTGCCAGCGGGACAGGGTACAATGAGCAGTTCTTC.

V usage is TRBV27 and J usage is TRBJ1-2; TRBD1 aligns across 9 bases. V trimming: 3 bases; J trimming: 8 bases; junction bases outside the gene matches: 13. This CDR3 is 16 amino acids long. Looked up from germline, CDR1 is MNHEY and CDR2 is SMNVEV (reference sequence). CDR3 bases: TGTGCCAGCAGTTTGGGGACAGGGATGGGCATTCGGGGCTACACCTTC. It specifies CASSLGTGMGIRGYTF.

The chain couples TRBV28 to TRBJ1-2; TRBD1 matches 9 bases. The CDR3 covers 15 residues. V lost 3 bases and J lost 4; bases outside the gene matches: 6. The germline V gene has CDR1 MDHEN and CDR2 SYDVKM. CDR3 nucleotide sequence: TGTGCCAGCAGTTTCCGGACAGGGGCTGCCTATGGCTACACCTTC. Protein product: CASSFRTGAAYGYTF.

The CDR3 sequence: CASSDPDSLRVTDQPQHF. The DNA for the CDR3 is TGTGCCAGCAGTGACCCAGACAGCCTCAGGGTGACGGATCAGCCCCAGCATTTT. This chain uses TRBV2 with TRBJ1-5; tentative D call: TRBD1 (5 bases). Germline CDR1 reads SNHLY; CDR2 reads FYNNEI. The CDR3 loop spans 18 amino acids. Trimming removed 3 bases from V and 5 bases from J, with 23 bases in between.

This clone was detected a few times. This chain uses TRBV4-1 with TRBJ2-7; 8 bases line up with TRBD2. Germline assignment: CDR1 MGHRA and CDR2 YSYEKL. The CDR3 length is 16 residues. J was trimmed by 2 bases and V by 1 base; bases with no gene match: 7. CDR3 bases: TGCGCCAGCAGCCAAGGGGCTAGCGGGCTAACCTACGAGCAGTACTTC. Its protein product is CASSQGASGLTYEQYF.

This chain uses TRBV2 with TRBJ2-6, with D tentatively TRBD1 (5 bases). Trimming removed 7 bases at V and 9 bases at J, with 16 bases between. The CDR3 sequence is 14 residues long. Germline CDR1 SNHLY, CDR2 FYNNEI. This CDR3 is CASKDSLLGNVLTF. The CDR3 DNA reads TGTGCCAGCAAAGACAGCCTACTCGGCAACGTCCTGACTTTC.

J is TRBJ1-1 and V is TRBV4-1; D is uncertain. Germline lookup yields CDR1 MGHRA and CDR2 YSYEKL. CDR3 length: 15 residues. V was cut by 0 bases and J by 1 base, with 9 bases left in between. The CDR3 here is CASSQDWQANTEAFF. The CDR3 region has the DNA TGCGCCAGCAGCCAAGATTGGCAGGCGAACACTGAAGCTTTCTTT.

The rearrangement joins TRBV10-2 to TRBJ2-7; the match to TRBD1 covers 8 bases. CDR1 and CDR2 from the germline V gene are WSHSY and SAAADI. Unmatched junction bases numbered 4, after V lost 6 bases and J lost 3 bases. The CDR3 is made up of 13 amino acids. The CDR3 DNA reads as TGCGCCAGCAGGGGGGGACAGGTCTACGAGCAGTACTTC. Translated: CASRGGQVYEQYF.

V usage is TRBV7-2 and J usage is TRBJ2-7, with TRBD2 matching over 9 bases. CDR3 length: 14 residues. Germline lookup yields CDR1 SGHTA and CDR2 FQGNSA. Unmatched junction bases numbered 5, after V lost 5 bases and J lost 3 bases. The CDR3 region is CASSVSGGDYEQYF. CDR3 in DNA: TGTGCCAGCAGCGTTAGCGGGGGAGACTACGAGCAGTACTTC.

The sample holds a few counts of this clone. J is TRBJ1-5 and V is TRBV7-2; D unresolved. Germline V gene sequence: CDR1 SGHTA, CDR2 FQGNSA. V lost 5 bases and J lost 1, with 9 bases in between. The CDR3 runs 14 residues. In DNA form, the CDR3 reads TGTGCCAGCAGCATACTACAAAGCAATCAGCCCCAGCATTTT. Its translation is CASSILQSNQPQHF.

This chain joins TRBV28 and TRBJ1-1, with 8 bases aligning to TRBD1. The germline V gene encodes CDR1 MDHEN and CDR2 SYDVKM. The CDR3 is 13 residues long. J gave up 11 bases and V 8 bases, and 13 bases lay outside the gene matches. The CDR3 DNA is TGTGCCAGCTACCTAGGGGGGGACAGGAGGGCTTTCTTT. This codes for CASYLGGDRRAFF.

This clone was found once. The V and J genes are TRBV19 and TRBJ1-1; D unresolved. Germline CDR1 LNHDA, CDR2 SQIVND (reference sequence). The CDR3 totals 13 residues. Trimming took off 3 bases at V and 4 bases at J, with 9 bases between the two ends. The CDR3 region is CASSMAGPTEAFF. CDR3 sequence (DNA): TGTGCCAGTAGTATGGCAGGCCCCACTGAAGCTTTCTTT.

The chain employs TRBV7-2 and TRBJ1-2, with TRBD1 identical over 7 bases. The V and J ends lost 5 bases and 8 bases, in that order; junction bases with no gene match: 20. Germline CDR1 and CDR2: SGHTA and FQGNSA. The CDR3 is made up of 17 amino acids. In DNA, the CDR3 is TGTGCCAGCAGCCCTGGACAGGCTGCTATTTCGTCTATGGGCTACACCTTC. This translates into CASSPGQAAISSMGYTF.

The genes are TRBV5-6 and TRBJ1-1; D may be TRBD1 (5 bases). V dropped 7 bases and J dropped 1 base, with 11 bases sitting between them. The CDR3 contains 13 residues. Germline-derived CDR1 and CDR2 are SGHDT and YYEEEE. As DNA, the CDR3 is TGTGCCAGCCTGGGGCAGGGGAACACTGAAGCTTTCTTT. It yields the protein CASLGQGNTEAFF.

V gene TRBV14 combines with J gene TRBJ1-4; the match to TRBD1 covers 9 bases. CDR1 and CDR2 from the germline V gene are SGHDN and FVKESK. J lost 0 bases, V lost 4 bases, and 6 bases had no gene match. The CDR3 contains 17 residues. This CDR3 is CASSPWTGVSTNEKLFF. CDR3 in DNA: TGTGCCAGCAGCCCCTGGACAGGGGTTTCAACTAATGAAAAACTGTTTTTT.

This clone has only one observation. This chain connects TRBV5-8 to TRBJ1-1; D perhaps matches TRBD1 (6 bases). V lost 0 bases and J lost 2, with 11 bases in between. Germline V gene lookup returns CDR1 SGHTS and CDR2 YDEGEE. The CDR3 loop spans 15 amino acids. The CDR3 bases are TGTGCCAGCAGCTTGGTTGCAGGGGTTAACACTGAAGCTTTCTTT. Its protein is CASSLVAGVNTEAFF.

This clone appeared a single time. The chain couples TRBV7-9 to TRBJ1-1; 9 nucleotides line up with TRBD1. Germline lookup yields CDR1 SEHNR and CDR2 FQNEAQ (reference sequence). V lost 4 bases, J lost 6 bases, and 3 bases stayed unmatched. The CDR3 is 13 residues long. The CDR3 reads CASSWDRDAEAFF. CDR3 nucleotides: TGTGCCAGCAGCTGGGACAGGGACGCTGAAGCTTTCTTT.

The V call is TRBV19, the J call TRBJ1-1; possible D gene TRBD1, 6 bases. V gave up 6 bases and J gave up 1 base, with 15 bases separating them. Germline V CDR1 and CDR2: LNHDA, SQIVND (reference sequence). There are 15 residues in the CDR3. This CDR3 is CASRGATAGNTEAFF. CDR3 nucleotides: TGTGCCAGTAGGGGGGCCACGGCAGGGAACACTGAAGCTTTCTTT. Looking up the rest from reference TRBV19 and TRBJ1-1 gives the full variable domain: DGGITQSPKYLFRKEGQNVTLSCEQNLNHDAMYWYRQDPGQGLRLIYYSQIVNDFQKGDIAEGYSVSREKKESFPLTVTSAQKNPTAFYLCASRGATAGNTEAFFGQGTRLTVV.

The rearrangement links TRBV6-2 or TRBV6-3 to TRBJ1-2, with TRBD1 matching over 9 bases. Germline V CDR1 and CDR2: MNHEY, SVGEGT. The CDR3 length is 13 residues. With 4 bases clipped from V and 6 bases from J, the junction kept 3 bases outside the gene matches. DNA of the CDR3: TGTGCCAGCAGTTGGGGACAGGGAGATGGCTACACCTTC. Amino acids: CASSWGQGDGYTF.